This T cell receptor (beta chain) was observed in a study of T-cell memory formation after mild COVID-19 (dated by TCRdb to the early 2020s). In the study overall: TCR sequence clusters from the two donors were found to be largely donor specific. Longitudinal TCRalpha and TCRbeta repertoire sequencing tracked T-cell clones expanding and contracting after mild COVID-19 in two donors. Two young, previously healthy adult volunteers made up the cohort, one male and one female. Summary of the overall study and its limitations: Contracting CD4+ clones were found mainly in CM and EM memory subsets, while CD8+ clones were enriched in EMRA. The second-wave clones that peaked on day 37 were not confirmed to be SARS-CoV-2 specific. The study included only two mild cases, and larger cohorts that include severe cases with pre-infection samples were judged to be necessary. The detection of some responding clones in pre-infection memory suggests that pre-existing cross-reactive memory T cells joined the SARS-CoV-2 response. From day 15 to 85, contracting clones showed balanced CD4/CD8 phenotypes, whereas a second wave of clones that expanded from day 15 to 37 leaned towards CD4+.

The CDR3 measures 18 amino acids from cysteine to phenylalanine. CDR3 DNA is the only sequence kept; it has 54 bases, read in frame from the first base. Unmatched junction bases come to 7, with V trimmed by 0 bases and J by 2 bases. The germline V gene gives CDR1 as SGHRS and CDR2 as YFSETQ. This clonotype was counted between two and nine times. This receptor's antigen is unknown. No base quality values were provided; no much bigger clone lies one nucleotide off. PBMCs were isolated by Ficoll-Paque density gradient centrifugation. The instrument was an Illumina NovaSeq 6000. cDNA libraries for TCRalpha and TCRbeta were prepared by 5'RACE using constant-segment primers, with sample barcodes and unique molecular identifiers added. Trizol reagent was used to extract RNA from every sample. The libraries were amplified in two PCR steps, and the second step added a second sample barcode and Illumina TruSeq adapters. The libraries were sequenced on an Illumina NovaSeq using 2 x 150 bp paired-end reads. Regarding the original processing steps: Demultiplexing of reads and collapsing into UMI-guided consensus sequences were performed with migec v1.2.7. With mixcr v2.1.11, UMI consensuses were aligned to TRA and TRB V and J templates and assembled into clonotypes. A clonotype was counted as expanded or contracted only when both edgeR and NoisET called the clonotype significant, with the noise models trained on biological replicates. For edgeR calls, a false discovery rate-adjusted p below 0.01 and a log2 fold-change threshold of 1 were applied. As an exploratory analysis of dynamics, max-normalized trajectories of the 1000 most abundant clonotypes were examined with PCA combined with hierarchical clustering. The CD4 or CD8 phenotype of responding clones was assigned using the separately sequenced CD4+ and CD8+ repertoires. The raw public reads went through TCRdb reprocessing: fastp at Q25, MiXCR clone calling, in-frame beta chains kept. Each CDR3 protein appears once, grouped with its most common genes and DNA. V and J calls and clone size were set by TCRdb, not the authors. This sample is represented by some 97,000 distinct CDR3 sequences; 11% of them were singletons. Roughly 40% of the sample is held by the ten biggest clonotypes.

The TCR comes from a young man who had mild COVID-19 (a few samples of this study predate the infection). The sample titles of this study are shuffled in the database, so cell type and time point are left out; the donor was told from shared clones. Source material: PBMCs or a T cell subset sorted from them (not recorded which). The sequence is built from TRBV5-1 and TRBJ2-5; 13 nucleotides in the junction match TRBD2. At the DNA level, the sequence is TGCGCCAGCAGCTTGGCGACTAGCGGGGGGCCGTTGCAAGAGACCCAGTACTTC. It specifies CASSLATSGGPLQETQYF.